A single sample gave rise to the 15 T cell receptor beta chains below, sequenced in a study of shared clonotypes between healthy human individuals. Assay used: immunoSEQ multiplex PCR; TCRdb lists only in-frame clones, some missing. The table records about 2.3 million clones, over 90% of them present only once. The sample taken for sequencing was naive CD4+ T cells from PBMCs. The subset is: CD45RA+ positively selected. Receptors were obtained from a man aged 18 to 30 in good health. Some clones in this sample may be carry-over from other donors' samples.

This chain links TRBV7-8 with TRBJ2-1, with D perhaps assigned TRBD1 or TRBD2 (6 bases each). CDR3 length: 15 amino acids. V gave up 5 bases and J gave up 8 bases, with 19 bases separating them. Germline CDR1 reads SGHVS; CDR2 reads FQNEAQ. The CDR3 protein is CASSPDRPGAYEQFF. The CDR3 nucleotides are TGTGCCAGCAGCCCCGACAGGCCGGGGGCTTATGAGCAGTTCTTC.

This clone was picked up one time. The chain recombines TRBV5-4 with TRBJ2-2, with 7 bases aligning to TRBD2. CDR1 is SGHNT and CDR2 is YYREEE in the germline V gene (reference sequence). CDR3 size: 15 residues. The trim removed 4 bases at V and 2 bases at J, leaving 5 bases unmatched. The CDR3 is CASSLTSQNTGELFF. The CDR3 nucleotides read TGTGCCAGCAGCCTGACTAGCCAAAACACCGGGGAGCTGTTTTTT. The complete variable domain, with remaining parts taken from reference TRBV5-4 and TRBJ2-2, reads ETGVTQSPTHLIKTRGQQVTLRCSSQSGHNTVSWYQQALGQGPQFIFQYYREEENGRGNFPPRFSGLQFPNYSSELNVNALELDDSALYLCASSLTSQNTGELFFGEGSRLTVL.

The chain employs TRBV20-1 and TRBJ1-2; D is uncertain. The CDR3 runs to 10 residues. V was cut by 0 bases and J by 7 bases, with 3 bases left in between. The V gene's germline CDR1 is DFQATT and CDR2 SNEGSKA (reference sequence). The CDR3 DNA reads TGCAGTGCTAGAGATGCTGGCTACACCTTC. Its protein product is CSARDAGYTF.

This chain links TRBV7-9 with TRBJ2-5, with 9 bases identical to TRBD1. Germline trimming cut 0 bases from V and 7 bases from J; bases unmatched to any gene: 6. Per germline, CDR1 SEHNR and CDR2 FQNEAQ (reference sequence). The CDR3 length is 15 residues. The CDR3 here is CASSLAGTGIVTQYF. As DNA, the CDR3 is TGTGCCAGCAGCTTAGCCGGGACAGGGATTGTGACCCAGTACTTC.

This clone was observed a single time. The chain has TRBV5-1 and TRBJ1-4; 8 nucleotides align to TRBD1. The germline gives CDR1 SGHRS, CDR2 YFSETQ. The V and J ends lost 4 bases and 2 bases, in that order; junction bases with no gene match: 13. This CDR3 region has 18 residues. This CDR3 reads CASSPGTGPWATNEKLFF. The CDR3 DNA sequence: TGCGCCAGCAGCCCAGGGACAGGACCGTGGGCCACTAATGAAAAACTGTTTTTT. Full variable domain (missing parts from reference TRBV5-1 and TRBJ1-4): KAGVTQTPRYLIKTRGQQVTLSCSPISGHRSVSWYQQTPGQGLQFLFEYFSETQRNKGNFPGRFSGRQFSNSRSEMNVSTLELGDSALYLCASSPGTGPWATNEKLFFGSGTQLSVL.

The chain has TRBV5-1 and TRBJ2-6, with D uncertain. The CDR3 has 14 amino acids. The germline CDR1 and CDR2 sequences are SGHRS and YFSETQ. V shed 6 bases and J shed 1 base, with 8 bases lying between them. The CDR3 DNA reads TGCGCCAGCAAGATCGAGTCTGGGGCCAACGTCCTGACTTTC. This translates into CASKIESGANVLTF.

This sequence joins TRBV6-4 and TRBJ2-3; TRBD1 matches at 7 bases. The germline V gene encodes CDR1 MRHNA and CDR2 SNTAGT. The CDR3 runs to 14 residues. V shed 5 bases, J shed 1 base, and the junction held 3 bases outside the gene matches. CDR3 sequence (DNA): TGTGCCAGCAGTAACGGACAGGGCACAGATACGCAGTATTTT. This gives the protein CASSNGQGTDTQYF.

This chain connects TRBV5-1 to TRBJ2-5; 11 nucleotides line up with TRBD2. Germline V gene lookup returns CDR1 SGHRS and CDR2 YFSETQ. The ends lost 4 bases at V and 4 bases at J; junction bases unmatched: 9. This CDR3 contains 16 residues. The CDR3 nucleotides are TGCGCCAGCAGCCCCTTAGCGGGAGGGACAAGAGAGACCCAGTACTTC. Amino acids: CASSPLAGGTRETQYF.

This clone has only one observation. The gene calls are TRBV7-9 and TRBJ1-2; D unclear. The CDR3 is 16 residues long. Trimming stripped 5 bases from V and 8 bases from J, with 24 bases between. CDR1 and CDR2 from the germline V gene are SEHNR and FQNEAQ (reference sequence). CDR3 bases: TGTGCCAGCAGCCCCAGAGACACAAAGCCCTATGCGGGCTACACCTTC. It codes for CASSPRDTKPYAGYTF.

This clone was observed a single time. The rearrangement uses TRBV5-1 and TRBJ2-1; TRBD2 matches at 13 bases. Per the germline V gene, CDR1 is SGHRS and CDR2 is YFSETQ. The CDR3 totals 15 residues. Trimming at V came to 4 bases and at J to 8 bases, leaving 6 bases not matched to a gene. As DNA, the CDR3 is TGCGCCAGCAGCGCTGGACTAGCGGGAGACTATGAGCAGTTCTTC. This gives the protein CASSAGLAGDYEQFF.

This clone came up once. J is TRBJ2-7 and V is TRBV18; a weak D match, TRBD2 (6 bases). Germline-derived CDR1 and CDR2 are KGHSH and LQKENI. This CDR3 is built from 15 residues. Between the trimmed V and J ends, which lost 2 bases and 2 bases, there was a span of 13 bases. Here the CDR3 reads CASSPGGVVTYEQYF. The CDR3 DNA reads TGTGCCAGCTCACCAGGAGGGGTGGTCACCTACGAGCAGTACTTC.

This chain connects TRBV4-3 to TRBJ1-2; TRBD1 might be the D (6 bases). Per germline, CDR1 LGHNA and CDR2 YSLEER. The CDR3 totals 16 residues. Trimming removed 4 bases from V and 4 bases from J, with 19 bases in between. CDR3 loop: CASSRSWDTVSYGYTF. The DNA of the CDR3 is TGCGCCAGCAGCCGGAGTTGGGACACAGTTAGCTATGGCTACACCTTC.

This clone was seen a single time. V gene TRBV5-1 combines with J gene TRBJ2-6; D gene unclear. The CDR3 is 17 residues long. The germline V gene has CDR1 SGHRS and CDR2 YFSETQ. The germline V and J ends were trimmed by 0 bases and 0 bases, with 10 bases remaining between them. The CDR3 is CASSLAAGGSGANVLTF. As DNA, the CDR3 is TGCGCCAGCAGCTTGGCCGCCGGCGGCTCTGGGGCCAACGTCCTGACTTTC.

V usage is TRBV4-3 and J usage is TRBJ2-2; TRBD1 matches 7 bases. The junction had 13 bases not matched to a gene; V was cut back by 4 bases and J by 2 bases. The CDR3 consists of 18 residues. In germline, CDR1 is LGHNA, CDR2 YSLEER. CDR3 protein: CASSRTIPGQTNTGELFF. As DNA, the CDR3 is TGCGCCAGCAGCCGGACCATCCCGGGACAGACAAACACCGGGGAGCTGTTTTTT.

The CDR3: CASQPESGNTIYF. In DNA form, the CDR3 reads TGTGCCAGCCAGCCGGAAAGTGGAAACACCATATATTTT. This rearrangement joins TRBV6-1 to TRBJ1-3; no clear D. This CDR3 is built from 13 residues. V lost 8 bases to trimming and J lost 3 bases, with 11 bases between them. Germline lookup yields CDR1 MNHNS and CDR2 SASEGT.